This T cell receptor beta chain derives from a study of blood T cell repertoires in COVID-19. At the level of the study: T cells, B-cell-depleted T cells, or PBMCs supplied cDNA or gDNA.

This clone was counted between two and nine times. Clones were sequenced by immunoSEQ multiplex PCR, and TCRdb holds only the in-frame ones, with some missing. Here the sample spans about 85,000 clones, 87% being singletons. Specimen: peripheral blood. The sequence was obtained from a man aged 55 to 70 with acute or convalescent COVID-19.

The DNA for the CDR3 is TGTGCCAGCAGCCAAGCCTCCACACGGGTCTGCACAGATACGCAGTATTTT. It encodes CASSQASTRVCTDTQYF. The V and J genes are TRBV3-1 (or the pseudogene TRBV3-2) and TRBJ2-3; D is unclear. The germline CDR1 and CDR2 sequences are LGHDT and YNNKEL (reference sequence). V lost 1 base and J 1 base, leaving 15 bases between the germline ends. The CDR3 sequence is 17 residues long.